This T cell receptor beta chain is from a study of neurological immune-mediated disorders. Study-wide context: Multiple sclerosis patients numbering around 34 comprised roughly 30 relapsing-remitting and 3 secondary progressive patients.

As for the cDNA, it was generated by 5'RACE with 10-nucleotide random UMIs. TCRdb reprocessed the 5' RACE reads with MiXCR, giving one entry per CDR3 protein. The sample lists about 59,000 distinct CDR3 sequences; under 4.5% were seen once. This clonotype was counted ten times or more. Its antigen is unknown. The unsorted libraries were prepared from 2 million PBMCs (stored at -80 C). General study findings and limits: Phylogenetic grouping assigned the repertoires of 18 of 34 multiple sclerosis patients to a single related-CDR3 cluster, representing a possible signature.

Per the germline V gene, CDR1 is SGHRS and CDR2 is YFSETQ. The germline V and J ends were trimmed by 1 base and 6 bases, with 10 bases remaining between them. The CDR3 has 14 amino acids. This clonotype was obtained from a woman under 40 with multiple sclerosis. Source material: PBMCs. The chain recombines TRBV5-1 with TRBJ1-4, with D perhaps TRBD1 (6 bases). CDR3 nucleotide sequence: TGCGCCAGCAGCTTGTCTGAGGGGGATGAAAAACTGTTTTTT. This translates into CASSLSEGDEKLFF.